This T cell receptor beta chain was sequenced in a study of blood T cells in healthy people across ages. Turning to the study itself: About one barcoded beta molecule was captured per two T cells (by template switching). Points from the study as a whole: Strong correlation linked observed beta diversity and percent naive T cells. Possibly confounding the expanded clonotype changes was the fact that donor CMV status was unknown.

In the case of this clonotype: Antigen specificity is unknown.

With a J-beta primer mix and a sample-barcoded 5' primer, a second PCR ran roughly 7 to 11 cycles. Each of the samples gave a minimum of 2.5 million paired-end reads that contained CDR3. TCRdb analysed the 5' RACE reads with MiXCR anew, one entry per CDR3 protein. The sample records over 700,000 distinct CDR3 sequences, approximately 53% being singletons. V lost 7 bases and J lost 5, with 15 bases in between. The CDR3 totals 14 residues. CDR1 and CDR2 from the germline V gene are MNHEY and SVGEGT. The J gene is TRBJ2-1, the V gene TRBV6-2 or TRBV6-3; either TRBD1 or TRBD2 may fit D (5 bases each). This sequence was found in a man at least 80 years old in good health. Sample: blood. In DNA, the CDR3 is TGTGCCAGCACCCGGGACGCCACTAACAATGAGCAGTTCTTC. Translating gives CASTRDATNNEQFF.